This TCR beta chain appears in the sequencing data of a study of patients and donors after allogeneic stem cell transplantation. Each CDR3 protein is one row after TCRdb ran MiXCR on the RT-PCR reads. The top ten hold approximately 5.9% of the sample, which has about a million distinct CDR3 sequences, roughly 18% seen once. What was sequenced was blood, either unsorted or a sorted T cell fraction (not recorded which). The sequence was collected from a human donor who was either an allogeneic HSCT recipient or a stem cell or donor lymphocyte infusion donor (not recorded which). It is not recorded whose cells these are; they may come from a transplant donor.

Here the CDR3 reads CASSPGPGQGQDEQYF. Here the CDR3 DNA reads TGTGCCAGCAGCCCCGGACCGGGACAGGGACAAGACGAGCAGTACTTC. The gene calls are TRBV9 and TRBJ2-7; 9 bases align to TRBD1. CDR1 is SGDLS, CDR2 YYNGEE, per germline. Germline trimming cut 4 bases from V and 5 bases from J; bases unmatched to any gene: 13. The CDR3 contains 16 residues.